Here is one TCR beta chain with its context. The sample is drawn from a study of human T cells and chemical hapten exposure. Individual cDNA molecules had unique molecular identifiers attached to them by the library. One entry per CDR3 protein, called by TCRdb with MiXCR from the RACE reads. The sample yields about 260,000 distinct CDR3 sequences, about 9% seen once. Deletions cut 5 bases from V and 4 bases from J, with 11 bases between. CDR3 length: 13 amino acids. The V gene's germline CDR1 is SNHLY and CDR2 FYNNEI. Time point denoted: pre-sensitization, week 0. Specified treatment: therapeutic diphenylcyclopropenone sensitization with weekly scalp DPC.

The source material was whole blood, sampled in connection with sensitization to the hapten diphenylcyclopropenone (DPC). This sequence was found in a woman between 40 and 55 years old with alopecia areata. Some clones in this sample may be carry-over from other donors' samples. The chain recombines TRBV2 with TRBJ1-2, with a tentative D call TRBD1 (5 bases). The CDR3: CASSRDGSYGYTF. CDR3 coding DNA: TGTGCCAGCAGTCGGGACGGAAGCTATGGCTACACCTTC.